The 30 T cell receptor beta chains in this list originate from one sample, sequenced in a study of response to subunit inactivated influenza vaccine. One entry per CDR3 protein results from TCRdb running MiXCR on the RT-PCR reads. The table shows about 700,000 distinct CDR3 sequences, with approximately 14% occurring only once. The specimen comprised PBMCs from blood, sampled about 14 days before vaccination. Receptor source: a man in his fifties or sixties who received an inactivated influenza vaccine.

This clonotype was seen only once. The chain joins TRBV7-9 to TRBJ2-5; a weak D match, TRBD2 (6 bases). The V gene lost 5 bases and the J gene lost 1 base, with 14 bases spanning the gap. This CDR3 comprises 15 residues. Germline CDR1 reads SEHNR; CDR2 reads FQNEAQ (reference sequence). CDR3 bases: TGTGCCAGCAGCCCGGCCCTCGGGGGCCAAGAGACCCAGTACTTC. It encodes CASSPALGGQETQYF.

The chain carries TRBV30 and TRBJ1-5; D unresolved. Trimming removed 7 bases at V and 1 base at J, with 14 bases between. This CDR3 is built from 14 residues. Looked up from germline, CDR1 is GTSNPN and CDR2 is SVGIG (reference sequence). The CDR3 bases are TGTGCCTTGTCGGACCGGGTGAGCAATCAGCCCCAGCATTTT. This translates into CALSDRVSNQPQHF.

This clonotype was found many times. This chain links TRBV11-2 with TRBJ2-2, with TRBD2 matching 7 bases. The J segment lost 5 bases and the V segment lost 0 bases, leaving 6 bases of the junction unmatched. The CDR3 contains 16 residues. Germline values: CDR1 SGHAT, CDR2 FQNNGV. The CDR3 DNA is TGTGCCAGCAGCTTAGACCGGGCGGGGGTGACCGGGGAGCTGTTTTTT. Translation gives CASSLDRAGVTGELFF.

This rearrangement joins TRBV6-5 to TRBJ2-1; D not resolved. Germline V gene lookup returns CDR1 MNHEY and CDR2 SVGAGI. This CDR3 is built from 14 residues. Trimming cost V 0 bases and J 9 bases, with 12 bases left between them. The CDR3 bases are TGTGCCAGCAGTTACTCGTTGTATAGTCTTGAGCAGTTCTTC. It is translated as CASSYSLYSLEQFF.

The chain combines TRBV4-2 with TRBJ2-1, with D possibly being TRBD1 (6 bases). CDR3 size: 15 residues. Germline CDR1 LGHNA, CDR2 YNFKEQ. The germline V and J ends were trimmed by 1 base and 5 bases, with 12 bases remaining between them. In nucleotides, the CDR3 is TGTGCCAGCAGCCAAGCTAACGGACAGCACAATGAGCAGTTCTTC. Encoded protein: CASSQANGQHNEQFF.

This clonotype has at least ten counts. The V gene is TRBV10-3, the J gene TRBJ2-5; D not certain. Germline V gene lookup returns CDR1 ENHRY and CDR2 SYGVKD. The CDR3 extends over 12 amino acids. Trimming removed 2 bases at V and 5 bases at J, with 6 bases between. The CDR3 here is CAISEGSETQYF. For the CDR3, the DNA is TGTGCCATCAGTGAGGGGTCGGAGACCCAGTACTTC.

This chain connects TRBV30 to TRBJ1-4, with TRBD1 identical over 7 bases. V shed 4 bases, J shed 7 bases, and the junction held 9 bases outside the gene matches. The CDR3 runs to 14 residues. Germline V gene sequence: CDR1 GTSNPN, CDR2 SVGIG (reference sequence). The CDR3 sequence: CAWTQNRGGEKLFF. In nucleotides, the CDR3 is TGTGCCTGGACCCAAAACAGGGGTGGTGAAAAACTGTTTTTT.

This clonotype was observed a few times. The chain recombines TRBV9 with TRBJ1-2; unclear D gene. The CDR3 spans 15 residues. Trimming took 4 bases from V and 4 from J, leaving 17 bases between them. In germline, CDR1 is SGDLS, CDR2 YYNGEE. In DNA form, the CDR3 reads TGTGCCAGCAGCCCCCGTGGCAATAACATCTATGGCTACACCTTC. This codes for CASSPRGNNIYGYTF.

This clonotype was seen a handful of times. The chain employs TRBV4-2 and TRBJ2-3; TRBD2 agrees at 16 bases. V trimming: 1 base; J trimming: 7 bases; junction bases outside the gene matches: 5. The CDR3 extends over 17 amino acids. Germline-derived CDR1 and CDR2 are LGHNA and YNFKEQ. DNA for the CDR3: TGTGCCAGCAGCCAAGGGGGACTAGCGGGGGGGCCGAATACGCAGTATTTT. Amino acids: CASSQGGLAGGPNTQYF.

This clonotype appeared a few times. V is TRBV29-1 and J is TRBJ2-2; no clear D gene. Trimming stripped 4 bases from V and 0 bases from J, with 6 bases between. The length of the CDR3 is 13 residues. Germline CDR1 reads SQVTM; CDR2 reads ANQGSEA. CDR3 bases: TGCAGCGTTGGACCGGCGAACACCGGGGAGCTGTTTTTT. Amino acids: CSVGPANTGELFF.

This clonotype was counted only a few times. The rearrangement links TRBV3-1 to TRBJ1-5, with 7 bases fitting TRBD1. Per the germline V gene, CDR1 is LGHDT and CDR2 is YNNKEL (reference sequence). J gave up 5 bases and V 0 bases, and 7 bases lay outside the gene matches. CDR3 length equals 16 residues. The CDR3 region has the DNA TGTGCCAGCAGCCAAGATATGCCAGGGGGAGATCAGCCCCAGCATTTT. This encodes CASSQDMPGGDQPQHF.

This clonotype was detected only a few times. The chain recombines TRBV7-2 with TRBJ1-5; D possibly corresponds to TRBD1 (5 bases). Per the germline V gene, CDR1 is SGHTA and CDR2 is FQGNSA. CDR3 length equals 14 residues. Trimming stripped 1 base from V and 7 bases from J, with 11 bases between. The DNA for the CDR3 is TGTGCCAGCAGCTTAGTTTCGGAGGGGCAGCCCCAGCATTTT. Protein sequence: CASSLVSEGQPQHF.

The chain employs TRBV3-1 and TRBJ2-7; D is unclear. CDR3 length: 12 amino acids. V was shortened by 4 bases and J by 8 bases, with 12 bases between the two germline ends. Looked up from germline, CDR1 is LGHDT and CDR2 is YNNKEL (reference sequence). The CDR3 spells CASSPGGNKQYF. CDR3 nucleotides: TGTGCCAGCAGCCCTGGTGGCAACAAGCAGTACTTC.

This sequence joins TRBV5-5 and TRBJ1-2; TRBD1 agrees at 7 bases. J was trimmed by 4 bases and V by 4 bases; bases with no gene match: 10. From germline, CDR1 is SGHKS and CDR2 YYEKEE (reference sequence). This CDR3 spans 15 amino acids. CDR3 DNA sequence: TGTGCCAGCAGCCCACGAATAGGGGGCGGCTATGGCTACACCTTC. Its translation: CASSPRIGGGYGYTF.

This clonotype was picked up one time. J is TRBJ2-2 and V is TRBV2; perhaps TRBD1 as D (6 bases). In germline, CDR1 is SNHLY, CDR2 FYNNEI. V was trimmed by 6 bases and J by 7 bases, leaving 12 bases between them. CDR3 length: 13 amino acids. The CDR3 DNA reads as TGTGCCAGCAGCGGGACATCTCGCGGGGAGCTGTTTTTT. Amino acid sequence: CASSGTSRGELFF.

This clonotype was seen at least ten times. The J gene is TRBJ2-2, the V gene TRBV28; no reliable D call. In germline, CDR1 is MDHEN, CDR2 SYDVKM. V lost 5 bases, J lost 4 bases, and 11 bases lay in between. CDR3 size: 14 residues. The CDR3 sequence is CASSPMTGTGELFF. The DNA for the CDR3 is TGTGCCAGCAGTCCAATGACGGGCACCGGGGAGCTGTTTTTT.

The chain links TRBV6-1 to TRBJ2-1; TRBD2 might be the D (6 bases). The CDR3 totals 14 residues. Germline V lookup: CDR1 MNHNS, CDR2 SASEGT. V shed 4 bases and J shed 3 bases, with 10 bases lying between them. Written as DNA, the CDR3 is TGTGCCAGCAGTGCCGGGACTGACTACAATGAGCAGTTCTTC. This sequence encodes CASSAGTDYNEQFF.

The rearrangement joins TRBV7-2 to TRBJ2-2; tentatively, D is TRBD2 (5 bases). With 5 bases removed from V and 3 bases from J, the gap between germline ends came to 16 bases. Germline CDR1 and CDR2: SGHTA and FQGNSA. There are 16 residues in the CDR3. The CDR3 DNA is TGTGCCAGCAGCCCCTTAGGGAGACGGGACACCGGGGAGCTGTTTTTT. Translated: CASSPLGRRDTGELFF.

This clonotype was counted a single time. This sequence joins TRBV18 and TRBJ2-7; D possibly corresponds to TRBD1 (6 bases). The germline CDR1 and CDR2 sequences are KGHSH and LQKENI. The CDR3 spans 14 residues. V lost 2 bases and J 1 base, leaving 9 bases between the germline ends. Here the CDR3 reads CASSPWDKSYEQYF. The CDR3 region has the DNA TGTGCCAGCTCACCATGGGACAAATCCTACGAGCAGTACTTC.

This clonotype has ten or more counts. V usage is TRBV9 and J usage is TRBJ2-1, with 9 bases fitting TRBD2. This CDR3 comprises 15 residues. Germline CDR1 and CDR2: SGDLS and YYNGEE. Losses at the gene ends were 4 bases for V and 7 bases for J; bases not matched to a gene: 9. As DNA, the CDR3 is TGTGCCAGCAGCATTCAAGCGGGAGGAGTGAATGAGCAGTTCTTC. Translated, it gives CASSIQAGGVNEQFF.

This clonotype was counted a few times. The CDR3 here is CASSLPGLAVRETQYF. The CDR3 DNA follows: TGTGCCAGCAGCTTACCGGGACTAGCGGTTCGAGAGACCCAGTACTTC. The chain has TRBV7-9 and TRBJ2-5; 11 bases line up with TRBD2. V dropped 2 bases and J dropped 4; count of bases not matched to a gene: 6. CDR3 length: 16 residues. The germline V gene has CDR1 SEHNR and CDR2 FQNEAQ (reference sequence).

This rearrangement joins TRBV5-1 to TRBJ2-1, with 10 bases aligning to TRBD2. The CDR3 extends over 17 amino acids. V shed 6 bases and J 4 bases; nucleotides not matched to a gene: 13. CDR1 and CDR2 (germline): SGHRS, YFSETQ. CDR3 sequence (DNA): TGCGCCAGCACGAGGTCTAGCGGGAGTTGGGCTTACAATGAGCAGTTCTTC. This translates into CASTRSSGSWAYNEQFF.

Only a few counts were recorded for this clonotype. The CDR3: CASSDSLDRAGGYTF. CDR3 DNA sequence: TGTGCCAGCAGTGATTCCTTGGACAGGGCGGGTGGCTACACCTTC. The chain recombines TRBV25-1 with TRBJ1-2; 8 bases are shared with TRBD1. This CDR3 region has 15 residues. The germline gives CDR1 MGHDK, CDR2 SYGVNS. V gave up 3 bases and J gave up 7 bases; unmatched junction bases: 10.

This clonotype occurred many times. The rearrangement joins TRBV5-4 to TRBJ2-3; D ambiguous. Trimming removed 4 bases from V and 6 bases from J, with 9 bases in between. The germline V gene encodes CDR1 SGHNT and CDR2 YYREEE (reference sequence). The CDR3 runs 12 residues. The CDR3 is CASSTTWDTQYF. The CDR3 DNA reads as TGTGCCAGCAGCACGACCTGGGATACGCAGTATTTT.

The sample holds a few counts of this clonotype. This chain links TRBV4-3 with TRBJ2-3; D call uncertain. V gave up 6 bases and J gave up 4 bases, with 11 bases separating them. Germline loops: CDR1 LGHNA, CDR2 YSLEER. This CDR3 is built from 13 residues. CDR3 loop: CASSLSLADTQYF. The CDR3 coding sequence is TGCGCCAGCAGTCTATCGCTGGCAGATACGCAGTATTTT.

The chain is built from TRBV5-6 and TRBJ2-3; the D gene could be TRBD1 or TRBD2 (5 bases each). Germline V gives CDR1 SGHDT, CDR2 YYEEEE. The germline V and J ends were trimmed by 0 bases and 4 bases, with 9 bases remaining between them. This CDR3 comprises 14 residues. The CDR3 coding sequence is TGTGCCAGCAGCTTGGCCCGGGGCTCAGATACGCAGTATTTT. Translating gives CASSLARGSDTQYF.

The table lists this clonotype with many counts. The chain employs TRBV18 and TRBJ1-2; the match to TRBD1 covers 9 bases. Unmatched junction bases numbered 9, after V lost 6 bases and J lost 4 bases. Germline V gene sequence: CDR1 KGHSH, CDR2 LQKENI. There are 15 residues in the CDR3. CDR3 region: CASSLDGTGIYGYTF. The CDR3 nucleotides read TGTGCCAGCTCGCTGGACGGGACAGGGATCTATGGCTACACCTTC.

The chain joins TRBV3-1 to TRBJ2-5; unclear D gene. Germline V lookup: CDR1 LGHDT, CDR2 YNNKEL (reference sequence). CDR3 length: 13 residues. V was clipped by 7 bases and J by 0 bases, with 9 bases between them. The CDR3 region has the DNA TGTGCCAGCAAACAGCCGTACCAAGAGACCCAGTACTTC. This encodes CASKQPYQETQYF.

This clonotype turned up a few times. CDR3 sequence reads: CAWSVRDRNTDTQYF. As DNA, the CDR3 is TGTGCCTGGAGTGTCAGGGACAGAAACACAGATACGCAGTATTTT. The chain couples TRBV30 to TRBJ2-3; 7 bases match TRBD1. CDR3 size: 15 residues. J lost 2 bases, V lost 0 bases, and 5 bases had no gene match. From germline, CDR1 is GTSNPN and CDR2 SVGIG (reference sequence).

The chain couples TRBV12-3 or TRBV12-4 to TRBJ1-1, with D possibly being TRBD1 (6 bases). Trimming stripped 4 bases from V and 4 bases from J, with 13 bases between. This CDR3 has 14 residues. As DNA, the CDR3 is TGTGCCAGCAGTTCCCGCGACAGGACCACTGAAGCTTTCTTT. This gives the protein CASSSRDRTTEAFF.